In this sample, the clone carrying this T cell receptor beta chain turned up a few times. Antigen: not known. The data stem from a study of CD8 T cells in ankylosing spondylitis. Study results and limitations: Within ankylosing spondylitis blood, a TCR beta motif made up of eight or nine highly homologous variants appeared to be characteristic.

Germline V lookup: CDR1 MNHEY, CDR2 SVGAGI. V gave up 4 bases and J gave up 5 bases; unmatched junction bases: 9. The CDR3 has 15 residues. Generation of TCR beta libraries employed quantitative 5'-RACE incorporating molecular barcodes. TCRdb itself ran the 5' RACE reads through MiXCR, one entry per CDR3 protein. The table shows around 450,000 distinct CDR3 sequences, with 25% to 30% occurring only once. Specimen: blood, either unsorted or a sorted T cell fraction (not recorded which). The sequence came from a male donor with ankylosing spondylitis. The rearrangement uses TRBV6-5 and TRBJ2-5; 8 bases line up with TRBD1. This chain's CDR3 is CASSFGQGSDETQYF. The DNA of the CDR3 is TGTGCCAGCAGTTTCGGACAGGGATCTGATGAGACCCAGTACTTC.